This is a list of T cell receptor beta chains from one sample in a study of identical twins. One entry per CDR3 protein results from TCRdb running MiXCR on the 5' RACE reads. The sample carries about 220,000 distinct CDR3 sequences, around 8% recorded once. This sample also appeared in a second study, on yellow fever vaccine responses in identical twins.

Sequenced material: memory (CD45RO+) T cells sorted from blood. These receptors were obtained from a woman between 18 and 30 years old in good health. The CDR3 runs from the conserved cysteine through the conserved F or W. The D gene is left open where the match is weak. Expanded clones are given a class, and other clones once, few, many or no size at all.

J,V,size,D,DNA,CDR3
TRBJ2-3,TRBV4-2,few,TRBD2,TGTGCCAGCAGCCCTGAGTTTACCGGGGGGGCGACAGATACGCAGTATTTT,CASSPEFTGGATDTQYF
TRBJ1-3,TRBV5-5,few,.,TGTGCCAGCAGCTCCCTAGGGTCTGGAAACACCATATATTTT,CASSSLGSGNTIYF
TRBJ2-1,TRBV7-6,few,TRBD2,TGTGCCAGCAGCTTAGGAGCGGGGGGGTACAATGAGCAGTTCTTC,CASSLGAGGYNEQFF
TRBJ2-1,TRBV20-1,many,TRBD2,TGCAGTGCTCGCGGGGGGGATTATAAGAATGAGCAGTTCTTC,CSARGGDYKNEQFF
TRBJ2-7,TRBV20-1,many,.,TGCAGTGCTAGTCATCGACAGGCCCGCTCCTACGAGCAGTACTTC,CSASHRQARSYEQYF
TRBJ1-6,TRBV7-9,.,.,TGTGCCAGCAGCTTAAACGGGGTTAATTCACCCCTCCACTTT,CASSLNGVNSPLHF
TRBJ2-5,TRBV7-6,.,TRBD2,TGTGCCAGCAGCTTATCTAGCGGAGAGACCCAGTACTTC,CASSLSSGETQYF
TRBJ2-3,TRBV11-3,many,.,TGTGCCAGCAGCTTATTTTCGGGGAACACAGATACGCAGTATTTT,CASSLFSGNTDTQYF
TRBJ2-1,TRBV6-2/TRBV6-3,few,.,TGTGCCAGCAGTTACCGGGACTACAATGAGCAGTTCTTC,CASSYRDYNEQFF
TRBJ2-7,TRBV18,.,.,TGTGCCAGCTCACAGGGAGCGGGCGACGAGCAGTACTTC,CASSQGAGDEQYF
TRBJ1-1,TRBV25-1,.,.,TGTGCCAGCAGTAAAGGGGGCACTGAAGCTTTCTTT,CASSKGGTEAFF
TRBJ2-7,TRBV12-3/TRBV12-4,many,TRBD1,TGTGCCAGCAGTGATCCCGACAGGGGGCAATCCTACGAGCAGTACTTC,CASSDPDRGQSYEQYF
TRBJ2-7,TRBV28,few,.,TGTGCCAGCAGCCCGGTCTGGGGTCGCGACGAGCAGTACTTC,CASSPVWGRDEQYF
TRBJ2-7,TRBV6-6,few,TRBD1,TGTGCCAGCAGTTGGAAACAGGGGACCGAGCAGTACTTC,CASSWKQGTEQYF
TRBJ1-2,TRBV11-2,few,.,TGTGCCAGCAGCTTATTCAGGGGTGGCTATGGCTACACCTTC,CASSLFRGGYGYTF
TRBJ2-3,TRBV5-1,many,.,TGCGCCAGCACCAACACAGATACGCAGTATTTT,CASTNTDTQYF
TRBJ2-1,TRBV24-1,.,.,TGTGCCACCAGTGATTCCAGGACTTCCTACAATGAGCAGTTCTTC,CATSDSRTSYNEQFF
TRBJ2-1,TRBV7-9,many,.,TGTGCCAGCAGCTCCCCATGGGACGAGGGGGGCAATGAGCAGTTCTTC,CASSSPWDEGGNEQFF
TRBJ1-5,TRBV24-1,many,.,TGTGCCACCAGTGAGTCATGGAAGGAGCCCCAGCATTTT,CATSESWKEPQHF
TRBJ2-5,TRBV5-4,many,.,TGTGCCAGCAGCTTGGAGGAGCAAGAGACCCAGTACTTC,CASSLEEQETQYF
TRBJ2-5,TRBV3-1,many,.,TGTGCCAGCAGCCAAGGTCCCCAGCTCCAAGAGACCCAGTACTTC,CASSQGPQLQETQYF
TRBJ2-1,TRBV20-1,few,TRBD2,TGCAGACCTAGCGGGGGGGCCAATGCGCAGTTCTTC,CRPSGGANAQFF
TRBJ2-5,TRBV27,many,TRBD1,TGTGCCAGCAGTTTAGGAGGGGACAGGCCTCAAGAGACCCAGTACTTC,CASSLGGDRPQETQYF
TRBJ1-5,TRBV7-2,.,.,TGTGCCAGCAGCTTCGAGGGATACAATCAGCCCCAGCATTTT,CASSFEGYNQPQHF
TRBJ2-1,TRBV6-2/TRBV6-3,many,.,TGTGCCAGCAGACTACCGCGAAGCGTTCCGCCTAACAATGAGCAGTTCTTC,CASRLPRSVPPNNEQFF
TRBJ2-3,TRBV20-1,many,.,TGCAGTGCTAGAGATCATGCCTCAGATACGCAGTATTTT,CSARDHASDTQYF
TRBJ2-1,TRBV3-1,many,TRBD2,TGTGCCAGCAGCCATCCTAGCGGGGGCTACAATGAGCAGTTCTTC,CASSHPSGGYNEQFF
TRBJ2-4,TRBV2,few,.,TGTGCCAGCAGTATGTCGGACCCGGGCAACATTCAGTACTTC,CASSMSDPGNIQYF
TRBJ1-5,TRBV12-3/TRBV12-4,many,.,TGTGCCAGCAGTTTCGAGGTCCCTAATCAGCCCCAGCATTTT,CASSFEVPNQPQHF
TRBJ2-5,TRBV3-1,.,TRBD1,TGTGCCAGCAGCTTGAGGGGGACAGAAGAGACCCAGTACTTC,CASSLRGTEETQYF
TRBJ1-2,TRBV3-1,many,.,TGTGCCAGCAGCCAAAACACGGACGGTAACTATGGCTACACCTTC,CASSQNTDGNYGYTF
TRBJ2-2,TRBV30,.,.,TGTGCCTGGAGTGAAGGGACTCTTAACACCGGGGAGCTGTTTTTT,CAWSEGTLNTGELFF
TRBJ2-3,TRBV14,few,TRBD2,TGTGCCAGCAGCCGAGTAGGACTAGCGGGGGGCTGGAGCACAGATACGCAGTATTTT,CASSRVGLAGGWSTDTQYF
TRBJ2-1,TRBV27,few,TRBD2,TGTGCCAGCAGTTTATTTTTCATGTCTAGCGGGATCTCTGAGCAGTTCTTC,CASSLFFMSSGISEQFF
TRBJ2-1,TRBV20-1,few,TRBD1,TGCAGTGCTAGGGAACCGACAGGGGGAACCTACAATGAGCAGTTCTTC,CSAREPTGGTYNEQFF
TRBJ2-5,TRBV20-1,few,TRBD2,TGCAGTGCTGCCCCAGTAGCGGGAGCCGAGACCCAGTACTTC,CSAAPVAGAETQYF
TRBJ2-3,TRBV27,.,.,TGTGCCAGCAGTACCTTCGTTGGGGGGGGCTCTTATACGCAGTATTTT,CASSTFVGGGSYTQYF
TRBJ1-4,TRBV27,many,.,TGTGCCAGCAGTTTTACAGGGAAAGAAAAACTGTTTTTT,CASSFTGKEKLFF